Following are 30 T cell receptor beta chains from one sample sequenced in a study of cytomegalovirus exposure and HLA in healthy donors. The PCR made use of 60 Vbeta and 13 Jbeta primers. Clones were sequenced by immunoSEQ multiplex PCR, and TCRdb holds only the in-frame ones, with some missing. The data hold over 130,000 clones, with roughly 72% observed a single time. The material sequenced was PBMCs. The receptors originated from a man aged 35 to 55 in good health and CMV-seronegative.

CDR3 DNA sequence: TGCGCCAGCAGCCAAGACAGTAGCGGGAGGAGCACAGATACGCAGTATTTT. Protein product: CASSQDSSGRSTDTQYF. The chain uses TRBV4-1 and TRBJ2-3; 10 bases match TRBD2. The CDR3 totals 17 residues. The J segment lost 0 bases and the V segment lost 0 bases, leaving 3 bases of the junction unmatched. Looked up from germline, CDR1 is MGHRA and CDR2 is YSYEKL.

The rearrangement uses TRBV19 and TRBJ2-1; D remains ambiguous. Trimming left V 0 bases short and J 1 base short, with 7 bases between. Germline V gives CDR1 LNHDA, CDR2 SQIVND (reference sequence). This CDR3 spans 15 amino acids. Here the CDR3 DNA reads TGTGCCAGTAGTATAGACAGAACATCCTACAATGAGCAGTTCTTC. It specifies CASSIDRTSYNEQFF.

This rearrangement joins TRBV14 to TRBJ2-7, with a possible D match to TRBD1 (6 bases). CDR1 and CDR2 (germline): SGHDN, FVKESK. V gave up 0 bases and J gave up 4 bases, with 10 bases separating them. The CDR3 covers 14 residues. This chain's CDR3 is CASSQDRTDYEQYF. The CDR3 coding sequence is TGTGCCAGCAGCCAAGACCGGACAGATTACGAGCAGTACTTC.

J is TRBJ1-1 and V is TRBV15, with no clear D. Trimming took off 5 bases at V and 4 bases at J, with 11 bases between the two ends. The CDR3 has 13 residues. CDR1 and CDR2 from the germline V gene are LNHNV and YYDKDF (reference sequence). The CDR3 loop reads CATSATRLTEAFF. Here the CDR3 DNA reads TGTGCCACCAGCGCAACACGACTCACTGAAGCTTTCTTT.

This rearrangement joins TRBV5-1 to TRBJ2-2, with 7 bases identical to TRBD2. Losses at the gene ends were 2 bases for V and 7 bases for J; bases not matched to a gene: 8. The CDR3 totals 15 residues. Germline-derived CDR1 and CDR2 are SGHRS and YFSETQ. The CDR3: CASSFSRLADGELFF. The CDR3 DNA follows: TGCGCCAGCAGCTTCTCCCGACTAGCTGACGGGGAGCTGTTTTTT.

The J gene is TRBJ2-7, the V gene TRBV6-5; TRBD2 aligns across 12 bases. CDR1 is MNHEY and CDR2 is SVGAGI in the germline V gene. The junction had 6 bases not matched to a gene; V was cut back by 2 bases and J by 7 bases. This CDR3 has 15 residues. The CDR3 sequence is CASSYEGLAGQEQYF. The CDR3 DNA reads TGTGCCAGCAGTTACGAAGGACTAGCGGGACAGGAGCAGTACTTC.

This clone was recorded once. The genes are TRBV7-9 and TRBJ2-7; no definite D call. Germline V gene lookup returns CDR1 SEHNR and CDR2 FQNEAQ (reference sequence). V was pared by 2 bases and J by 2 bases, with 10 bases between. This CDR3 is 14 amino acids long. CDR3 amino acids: CASSLPTDPYEQYF. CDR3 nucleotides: TGTGCCAGCAGCTTACCCACAGATCCCTACGAGCAGTACTTC.

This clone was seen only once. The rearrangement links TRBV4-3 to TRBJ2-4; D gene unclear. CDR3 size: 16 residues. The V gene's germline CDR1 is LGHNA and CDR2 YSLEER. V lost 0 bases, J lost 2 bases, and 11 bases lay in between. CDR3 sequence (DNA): TGCGCCAGCAGCCAAGATCGAGGTCAATCCAAAAACATTCAGTACTTC. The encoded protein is CASSQDRGQSKNIQYF.

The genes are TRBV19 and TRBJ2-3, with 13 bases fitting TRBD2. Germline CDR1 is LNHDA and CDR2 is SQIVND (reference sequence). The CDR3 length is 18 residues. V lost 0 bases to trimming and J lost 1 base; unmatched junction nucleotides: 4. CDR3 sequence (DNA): TGTGCCAGTAGTATAGATCTGGGGACTAGCGGGGGCACAGATACGCAGTATTTT. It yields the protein CASSIDLGTSGGTDTQYF.

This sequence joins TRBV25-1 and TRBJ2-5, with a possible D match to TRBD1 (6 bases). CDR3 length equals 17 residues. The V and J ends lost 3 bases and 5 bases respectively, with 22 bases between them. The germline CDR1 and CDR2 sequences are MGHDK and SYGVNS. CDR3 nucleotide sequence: TGTGCCAGCAGTGAGGGGTTGACTCAGGGGTTGGGCGAGACCCAGTACTTC. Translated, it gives CASSEGLTQGLGETQYF.

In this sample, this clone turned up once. In DNA form, the CDR3 reads TGCAGCGTTGAAGGTGACATCAAAAACATTCAGTACTTC. Protein: CSVEGDIKNIQYF. The rearrangement joins TRBV29-1 to TRBJ2-4; no reliable D call. V was pared by 1 base and J by 3 bases, with 7 bases between. Germline lookup yields CDR1 SQVTM and CDR2 ANQGSEA. This CDR3 has 13 residues. Full variable domain (rest looked up from reference TRBV29-1 and TRBJ2-4): SAVISQKPSRDICQRGTSLTIQCQVDSQVTMMFWYRQQPGQSLTLIATANQGSEATYESGFVIDKFPISRPNLTFSTLTVSNMSPEDSSIYLCSVEGDIKNIQYFGAGTRLSVL.

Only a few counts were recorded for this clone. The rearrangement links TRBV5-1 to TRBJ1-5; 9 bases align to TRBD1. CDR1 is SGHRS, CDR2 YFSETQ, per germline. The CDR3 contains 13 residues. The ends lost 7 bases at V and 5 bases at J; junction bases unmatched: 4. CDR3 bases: TGCGCCAGCTCCCGACAGGGGGATCAGCCCCAGCATTTT. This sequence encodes CASSRQGDQPQHF.

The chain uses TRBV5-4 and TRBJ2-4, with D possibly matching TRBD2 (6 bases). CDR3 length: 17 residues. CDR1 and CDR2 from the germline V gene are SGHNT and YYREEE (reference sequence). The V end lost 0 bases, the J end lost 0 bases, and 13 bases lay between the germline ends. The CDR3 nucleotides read TGTGCCAGCAGCTTGGCCGGGGGTCCCTTAGCCAAAAACATTCAGTACTTC. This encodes CASSLAGGPLAKNIQYF.

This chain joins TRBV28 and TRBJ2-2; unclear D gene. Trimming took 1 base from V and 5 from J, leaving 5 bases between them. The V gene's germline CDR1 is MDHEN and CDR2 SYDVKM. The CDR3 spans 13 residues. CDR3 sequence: CASSLSVTGELFF. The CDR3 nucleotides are TGTGCCAGCAGTTTATCGGTTACCGGGGAGCTGTTTTTT.

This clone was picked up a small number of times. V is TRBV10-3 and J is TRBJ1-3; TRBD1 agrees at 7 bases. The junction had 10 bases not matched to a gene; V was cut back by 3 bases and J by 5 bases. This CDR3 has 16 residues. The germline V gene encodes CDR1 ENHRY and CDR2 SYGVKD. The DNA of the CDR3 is TGTGCCATCAGTGATGTAACAGGGGTTAGTCGAAACACCATATATTTT. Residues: CAISDVTGVSRNTIYF.

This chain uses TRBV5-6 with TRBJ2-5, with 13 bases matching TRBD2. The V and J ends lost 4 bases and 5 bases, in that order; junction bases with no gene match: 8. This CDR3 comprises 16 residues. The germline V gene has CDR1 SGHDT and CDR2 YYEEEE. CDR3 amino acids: CASSGGTSGAGETQYF. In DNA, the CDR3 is TGTGCCAGCAGCGGAGGGACTAGCGGGGCGGGTGAGACCCAGTACTTC. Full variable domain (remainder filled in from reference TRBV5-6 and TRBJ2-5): DAGVTQSPTHLIKTRGQQVTLRCSPKSGHDTVSWYQQALGQGPQFIFQYYEEEERQRGNFPDRFSGHQFPNYSSELNVNALLLGDSALYLCASSGGTSGAGETQYFGPGTRLLVL.

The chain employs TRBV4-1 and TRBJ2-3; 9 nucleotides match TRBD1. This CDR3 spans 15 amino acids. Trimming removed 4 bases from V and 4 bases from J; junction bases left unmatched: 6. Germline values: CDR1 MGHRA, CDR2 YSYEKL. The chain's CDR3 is CASSPTGGEADTQYF. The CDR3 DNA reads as TGCGCCAGCAGCCCCACAGGGGGCGAGGCAGATACGCAGTATTTT.

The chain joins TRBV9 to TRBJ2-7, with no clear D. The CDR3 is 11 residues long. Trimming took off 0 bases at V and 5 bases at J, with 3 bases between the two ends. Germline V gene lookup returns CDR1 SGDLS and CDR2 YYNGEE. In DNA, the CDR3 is TGTGCCAGCAGCGTAGCTGACGAGCAGTACTTC. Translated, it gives CASSVADEQYF.

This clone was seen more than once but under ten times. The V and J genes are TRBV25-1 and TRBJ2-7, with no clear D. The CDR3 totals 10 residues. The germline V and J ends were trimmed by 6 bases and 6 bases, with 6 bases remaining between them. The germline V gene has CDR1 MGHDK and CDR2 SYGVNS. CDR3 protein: CASSALEQYF. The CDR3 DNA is TGTGCCAGCAGCGCGCTCGAGCAGTACTTC.

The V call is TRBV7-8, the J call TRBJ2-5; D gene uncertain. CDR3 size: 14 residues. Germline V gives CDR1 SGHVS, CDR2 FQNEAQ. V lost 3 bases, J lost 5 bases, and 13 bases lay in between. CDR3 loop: CASSLGPSGETQYF. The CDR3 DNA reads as TGTGCCAGCAGCTTGGGTCCCTCCGGGGAGACCCAGTACTTC.

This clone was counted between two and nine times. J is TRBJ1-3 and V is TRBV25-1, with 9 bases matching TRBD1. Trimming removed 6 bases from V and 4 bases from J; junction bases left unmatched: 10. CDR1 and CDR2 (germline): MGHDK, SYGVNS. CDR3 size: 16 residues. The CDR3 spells CASSPAGGQGGNTIYF. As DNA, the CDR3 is TGTGCCAGCAGCCCGGCTGGGGGACAGGGCGGAAACACCATATATTTT. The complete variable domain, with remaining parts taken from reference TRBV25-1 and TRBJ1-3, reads EADIYQTPRYLVIGTGKKITLECSQTMGHDKMYWYQQDPGMELHLIHYSYGVNSTEKGDLSSESTVSRIRTEHFPLTLESARPSHTSQYLCASSPAGGQGGNTIYFGEGSWLTVV.

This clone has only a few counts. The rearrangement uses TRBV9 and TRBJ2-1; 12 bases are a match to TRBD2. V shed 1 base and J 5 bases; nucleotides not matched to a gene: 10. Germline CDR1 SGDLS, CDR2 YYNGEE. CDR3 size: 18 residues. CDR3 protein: CASSVPRTSGDRDNEQFF. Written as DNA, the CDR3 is TGTGCCAGCAGCGTACCCCGGACTAGCGGGGACCGGGACAATGAGCAGTTCTTC. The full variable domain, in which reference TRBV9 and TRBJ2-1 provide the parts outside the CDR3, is DSGVTQTPKHLITATGQRVTLRCSPRSGDLSVYWYQQSLDQGLQFLIQYYNGEERAKGNILERFSAQQFPDLHSELNLSSLELGDSALYFCASSVPRTSGDRDNEQFFGPGTRLTVL.

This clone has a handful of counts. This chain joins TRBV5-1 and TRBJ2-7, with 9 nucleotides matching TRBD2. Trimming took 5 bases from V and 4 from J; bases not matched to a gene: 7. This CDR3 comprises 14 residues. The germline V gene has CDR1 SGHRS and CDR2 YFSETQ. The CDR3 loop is CASSYRLADYEQYF. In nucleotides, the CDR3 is TGCGCCAGCAGTTACAGACTAGCGGATTACGAGCAGTACTTC.

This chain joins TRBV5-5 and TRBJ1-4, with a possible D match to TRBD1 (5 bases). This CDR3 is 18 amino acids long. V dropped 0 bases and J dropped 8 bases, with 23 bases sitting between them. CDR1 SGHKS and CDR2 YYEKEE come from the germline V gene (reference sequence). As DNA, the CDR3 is TGTGCCAGCAGCTTGGGTATGTTTCGAGGGGAGGGTGAGGAAAAACTGTTTTTT. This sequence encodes CASSLGMFRGEGEEKLFF.

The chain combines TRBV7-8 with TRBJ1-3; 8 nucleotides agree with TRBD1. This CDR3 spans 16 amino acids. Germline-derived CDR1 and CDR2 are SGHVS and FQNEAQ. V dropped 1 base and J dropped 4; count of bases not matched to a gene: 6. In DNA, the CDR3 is TGTGCCAGCAGCTTAGTCCGGACAGGGTTCGGAAACACCATATATTTT. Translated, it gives CASSLVRTGFGNTIYF.

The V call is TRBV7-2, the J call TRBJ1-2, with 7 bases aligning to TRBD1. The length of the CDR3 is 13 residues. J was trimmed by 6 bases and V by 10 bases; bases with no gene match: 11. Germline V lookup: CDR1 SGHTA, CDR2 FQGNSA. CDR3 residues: CATRRTGEDGYTF. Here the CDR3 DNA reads TGTGCCACAAGGAGAACAGGGGAAGATGGCTACACCTTC.

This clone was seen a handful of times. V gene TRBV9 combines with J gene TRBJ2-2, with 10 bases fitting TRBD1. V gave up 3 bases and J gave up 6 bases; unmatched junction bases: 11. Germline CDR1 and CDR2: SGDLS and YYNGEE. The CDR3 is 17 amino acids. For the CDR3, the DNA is TGTGCCAGCAGCGCGCTTAAGGGACAGGGGACCGCCGGGGAGCTGTTTTTT. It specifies CASSALKGQGTAGELFF.

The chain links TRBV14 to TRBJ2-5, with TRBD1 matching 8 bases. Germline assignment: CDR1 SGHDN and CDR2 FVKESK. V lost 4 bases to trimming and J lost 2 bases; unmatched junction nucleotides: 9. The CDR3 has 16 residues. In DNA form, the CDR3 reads TGTGCCAGCAGCCCGAGGACAGGGATTCTGCAAGAGACCCAGTACTTC. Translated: CASSPRTGILQETQYF.

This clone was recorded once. CDR3 sequence: CASSLTGFDRTYEQYF. The CDR3 coding sequence is TGTGCCAGCAGCTTGACAGGGTTCGATAGGACCTACGAGCAGTACTTC. The J gene is TRBJ2-7, the V gene TRBV5-6, with a tentative D call TRBD1 (6 bases). CDR1 and CDR2 from the germline V gene are SGHDT and YYEEEE. The ends were cut back, 1 base at V and 2 bases at J, with 16 bases in the middle. CDR3 length: 16 amino acids.

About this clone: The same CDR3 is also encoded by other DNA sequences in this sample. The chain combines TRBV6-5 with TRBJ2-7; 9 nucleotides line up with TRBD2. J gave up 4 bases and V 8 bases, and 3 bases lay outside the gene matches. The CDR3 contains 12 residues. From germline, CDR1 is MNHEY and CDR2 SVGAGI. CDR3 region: CASRTSGYEQYF. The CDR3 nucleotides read TGTGCCAGCCGAACTAGCGGGTACGAGCAGTACTTC.